The text below deals with one T cell receptor beta chain. Antigen specificity is unknown. cDNA synthesis used the whole RNA isolate, giving expressed TCRB sequences. Libraries were prepared by immunoSEQ multiplex PCR; TCRdb keeps only in-frame clonotypes and omits some of them. This sample has nearly 350,000 clones, with around 9.3% found just once. The source of the sample is a study of beta chain features in type 1 diabetes. Study-level points and caveats: Type 1 diabetes patients had moderately but significantly shorter TCRB CDR3s in all four CD4+ subsets. Sampled from patients, naive, central memory and Treg TCRB repertoires appeared more similar than those sampled from healthy donors.

This receptor was identified in a man aged 25-40 years with type 1 diabetes. Specimen: central memory CD4+ T cells from blood.

CDR3 residues: CASSHSYTSGTDTQYF. CDR3 bases: TGTGCCAGCAGCCATTCATACACCTCAGGAACAGATACGCAGTATTTT. The rearrangement joins TRBV7-8 to TRBJ2-3, with D unresolved. The CDR3 has 16 residues. Per the germline V gene, CDR1 is SGHVS and CDR2 is FQNEAQ. V lost 5 bases, J lost 3 bases, and 18 bases lay in between.